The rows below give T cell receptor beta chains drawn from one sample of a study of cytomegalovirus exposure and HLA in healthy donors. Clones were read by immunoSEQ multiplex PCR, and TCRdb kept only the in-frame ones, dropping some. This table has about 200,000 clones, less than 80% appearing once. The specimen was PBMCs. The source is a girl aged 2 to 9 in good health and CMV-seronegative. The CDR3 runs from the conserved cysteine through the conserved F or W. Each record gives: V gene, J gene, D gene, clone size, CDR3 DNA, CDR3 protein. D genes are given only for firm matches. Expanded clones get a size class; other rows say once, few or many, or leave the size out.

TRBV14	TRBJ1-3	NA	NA	TGTGCCAGCAGCGGAGGGGTAAGGGGCACCGTCCTTGGAAACACCATATATTTT	CASSGGVRGTVLGNTIYF
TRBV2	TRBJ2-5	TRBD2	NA	TGTGCCAGCAGTGGAAGCGGGGGGAGACAAGAGACCCAGTACTTC	CASSGSGGRQETQYF
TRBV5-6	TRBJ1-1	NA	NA	TGTGCCAGCATCAAAGGAGGGGCAGCTGAAGCTTTCTTT	CASIKGGAAEAFF
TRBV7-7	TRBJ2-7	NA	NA	TGTGCCAGCAGCAGGACATCTAAAGACGAGCAGTACTTC	CASSRTSKDEQYF
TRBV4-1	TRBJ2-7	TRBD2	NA	TGCGCCAGCAGCCAAGGGACTAGCGAGCAGTACTTC	CASSQGTSEQYF
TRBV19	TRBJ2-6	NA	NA	TGTGCCAGCGGGGCTGGGGCCAACGTCCTGACTTTC	CASGAGANVLTF
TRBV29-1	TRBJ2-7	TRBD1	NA	TGCAGCGTTGCCCGGAGCCCTCAACAGGGGTTCTCCTACGAGCAGTACTTC	CSVARSPQQGFSYEQYF
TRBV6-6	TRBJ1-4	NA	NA	TGTGCCAGCAGGGAGGCGGGGGGGCCGGGTGAAAAACTGTTTTTT	CASREAGGPGEKLFF
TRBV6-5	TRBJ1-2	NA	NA	TGTGCCAGCAGTTCCCAGCGCAGGGTAGTCGATGGCTACACCTTC	CASSSQRRVVDGYTF
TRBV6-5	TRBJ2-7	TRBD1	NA	TGTGCCAGCAGACTCCAGGGGGCGGGGGAGCAGTACTTC	CASRLQGAGEQYF
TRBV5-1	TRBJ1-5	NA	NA	TGCGCCAGCAGCTTGGGGGCAGCCGCAAATCAGCCCCAGCATTTT	CASSLGAAANQPQHF
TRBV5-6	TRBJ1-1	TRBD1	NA	TGTGCCAGCAGCTTCAGGACAGGGCCTGAAGCTTTCTTT	CASSFRTGPEAFF
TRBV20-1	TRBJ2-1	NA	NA	TGCAGTGCACCCAGGGCCAATGAGCAGTTCTTC	CSAPRANEQFF
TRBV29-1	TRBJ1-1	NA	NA	TGCAGCGTACAGGGTCGGATGAACACTGAAGCTTTCTTT	CSVQGRMNTEAFF
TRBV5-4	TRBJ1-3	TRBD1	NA	TGTGCCAGCAGCTCGGGACAGGGCTTTTTCTCTGGAAACACCATATATTTT	CASSSGQGFFSGNTIYF
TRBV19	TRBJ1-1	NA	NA	TGTGCCAGTAGTATAGGACAGATGAACACTGAAGCTTTCTTT	CASSIGQMNTEAFF
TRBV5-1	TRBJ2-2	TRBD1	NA	TGCGCCAGCAGCTGGACAGGGCTCAACACCGGGGAGCTGTTTTTT	CASSWTGLNTGELFF
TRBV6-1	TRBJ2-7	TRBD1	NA	TGTGCCACCAAAGGGACAGTCTACGAGCAGTACTTC	CATKGTVYEQYF
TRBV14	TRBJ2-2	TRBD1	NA	TGTGCCAGCAGCCAAGGAGACCTAGTCTATGGGCAGGGGGCCGGGGAGCTGTTTTTT	CASSQGDLVYGQGAGELFF
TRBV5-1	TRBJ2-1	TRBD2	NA	TGCGCCAGCAGCCCAGGACTAGCGGGAGGGTACAATGAGCAGTTCTTC	CASSPGLAGGYNEQFF
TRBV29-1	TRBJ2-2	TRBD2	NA	TGCAGCGCAAGGACCGGGGGGACCGGGGAGCTGTTTTTT	CSARTGGTGELFF
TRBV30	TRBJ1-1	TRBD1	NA	TGTGCCTGGGGACAGGGGCCGGTTGGCACTGAAGCTTTCTTT	CAWGQGPVGTEAFF
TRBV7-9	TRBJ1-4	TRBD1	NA	TGTGCCAGCAGCTTAGCTGGGAGCGGGACAGGCTATGAAAAACTGTTTTTT	CASSLAGSGTGYEKLFF
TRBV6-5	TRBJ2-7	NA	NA	TGTGCCAGCAGTTACTCGGGCGCCGTTTCCTACGAGCAGTACTTC	CASSYSGAVSYEQYF
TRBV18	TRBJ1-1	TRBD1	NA	TGTGCCAGCTCCGGGGACAGGGAGACTGAAGCTTTCTTT	CASSGDRETEAFF
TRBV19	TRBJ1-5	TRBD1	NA	TGTGCCAGTAGCCGGACAGGGCTGGTCCGGTATAGCAATCAGCCCCAGCATTTT	CASSRTGLVRYSNQPQHF
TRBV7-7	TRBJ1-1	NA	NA	TGTGCCAGCAGCCAACCTAACGGGGATTTGAACACTGAAGCTTTCTTT	CASSQPNGDLNTEAFF
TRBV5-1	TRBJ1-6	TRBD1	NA	TGCGCCAGCAGCCGAGGGGGCCCAAATTCACCCCTCCACTTT	CASSRGGPNSPLHF
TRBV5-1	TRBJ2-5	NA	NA	TGCGCCAGCAGCTTGGACATTCTAGTAGAGACCCAGTACTTC	CASSLDILVETQYF
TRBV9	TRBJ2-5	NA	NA	TGTGCCAGCAGCGTAGCTCCCCAGGCCCAAGAGACCCAGTACTTC	CASSVAPQAQETQYF
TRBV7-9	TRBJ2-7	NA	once	TGTGCCAGCAGCCTAAGACAGACGAGCTCCTACGAGCAGTACTTC	CASSLRQTSSYEQYF
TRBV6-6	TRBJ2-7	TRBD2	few	TGTGCCAGCAGTTCCCCGGGGGGGTACGACGAGCAGTACTTC	CASSSPGGYDEQYF
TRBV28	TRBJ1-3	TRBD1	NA	TGTGCCAGCAGGTACAGGGGGGCCGGAAACACCATATATTTT	CASRYRGAGNTIYF
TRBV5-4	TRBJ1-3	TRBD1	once	TGTGCCAGCAGGGGGACAGGGGGCAACACCATATATTTT	CASRGTGGNTIYF
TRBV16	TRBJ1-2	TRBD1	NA	TGTGCCAGCAGCCAAGACAGGGGGTTCGGGCACTATGGCTACACCTTC	CASSQDRGFGHYGYTF
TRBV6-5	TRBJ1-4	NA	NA	TGTGCCAGCAGTTACTCAGGGGCAACTAATGAAAAACTGTTTTTT	CASSYSGATNEKLFF
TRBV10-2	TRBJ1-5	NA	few	TGCGCCAGGGCCGGGAATCAGCCCCAGCATTTT	CARAGNQPQHF
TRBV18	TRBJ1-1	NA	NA	TGTGCCAGCTCACCGGCAGCGGGGGAAGCTTTCTTT	CASSPAAGEAFF
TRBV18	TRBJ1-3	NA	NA	TGTGCCAGCTCACCACGCGGGAACTCTGGAAACACCATATATTTT	CASSPRGNSGNTIYF
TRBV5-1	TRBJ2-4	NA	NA	TGCGCCAGCAGCCCCAGTATAGCCAAAAACATTCAGTACTTC	CASSPSIAKNIQYF
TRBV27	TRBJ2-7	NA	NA	TGTGCCACATCGGGACACAACTACGAGCAGTACTTC	CATSGHNYEQYF
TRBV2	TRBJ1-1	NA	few	TGTGCCAGCAGTGGCGACAGGAACACTGAAGCTTTCTTT	CASSGDRNTEAFF
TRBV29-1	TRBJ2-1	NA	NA	TGCAGCGTTGGGTTAGTGTACAATGAGCAGTTCTTC	CSVGLVYNEQFF
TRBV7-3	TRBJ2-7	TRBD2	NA	TGTGCCACCCCCGGGGGGGGCCACGAGCAGTACTTC	CATPGGGHEQYF
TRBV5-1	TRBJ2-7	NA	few	TGCGCCAGCAGCCTAGGACAGAGCTCCTACGAGCAGTACTTC	CASSLGQSSYEQYF
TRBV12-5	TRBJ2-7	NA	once	TGTGCTAGTGGTTTGGTACGATCATCCGGGGGCGAGCAGTACTTC	CASGLVRSSGGEQYF
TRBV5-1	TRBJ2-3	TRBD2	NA	TGCGCCAGCCGAGGGGGACTAGCGGGGAGCACAGATACGCAGTATTTT	CASRGGLAGSTDTQYF
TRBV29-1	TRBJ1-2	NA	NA	TGCAGCGTTTCCCGGGAAGCTAACTATGGCTACACCTTC	CSVSREANYGYTF
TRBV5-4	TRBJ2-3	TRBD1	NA	TGTGCCAGCAGCTTCGGGACAGGGAGAGTAGATACGCAGTATTTT	CASSFGTGRVDTQYF
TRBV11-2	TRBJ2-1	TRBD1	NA	TGTGCCAGCAGCCGGGGACAGGGGGACAATGAGCAGTTCTTC	CASSRGQGDNEQFF
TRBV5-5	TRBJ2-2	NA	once	TGTGCCAGCAGCGAAGCGGCCACCGGGGAGCTGTTTTTT	CASSEAATGELFF
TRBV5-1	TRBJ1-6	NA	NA	TGCGCCAGCAGCCTCAATCCCCCGGGACTAGGAATTAGCTCCTATAATTCACCCCTCCACTTT	CASSLNPPGLGISSYNSPLHF
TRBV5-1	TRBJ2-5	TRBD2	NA	TGCGCCAGCAACCCTAGCGGGATAGGGGAGACCCAGTACTTC	CASNPSGIGETQYF
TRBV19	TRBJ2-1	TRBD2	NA	TGTGCCAATGGGGGGGTGTTAAATGAGCAGTTCTTC	CANGGVLNEQFF
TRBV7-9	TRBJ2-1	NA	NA	TGTGCCAGCAGCTCGGACTCTACAAGTGGGCAGTTCTTC	CASSSDSTSGQFF